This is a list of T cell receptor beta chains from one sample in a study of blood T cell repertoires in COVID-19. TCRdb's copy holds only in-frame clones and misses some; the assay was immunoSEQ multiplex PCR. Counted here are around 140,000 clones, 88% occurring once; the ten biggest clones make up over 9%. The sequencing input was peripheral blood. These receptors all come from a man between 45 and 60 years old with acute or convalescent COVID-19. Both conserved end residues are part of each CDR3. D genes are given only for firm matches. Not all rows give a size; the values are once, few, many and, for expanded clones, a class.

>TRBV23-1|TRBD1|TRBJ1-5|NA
TGCGCCAGCCCCACAGGGGGCGTTTTGTGTCGACGGCCCCAGCATTTT
CASPTGGVLCRRPQHF
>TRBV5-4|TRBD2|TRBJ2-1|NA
TGTGCCAGCAGCTTAGGGGGACTAGCGGGGCTTCCTTACAATGAGCAGTTCTTC
CASSLGGLAGLPYNEQFF
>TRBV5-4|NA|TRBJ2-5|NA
TGTGCCAGCAGCTTGATCAGGGAAGGAGAGACCCAGTACTTC
CASSLIREGETQYF
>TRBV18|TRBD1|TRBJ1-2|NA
TGTGCCAGCTCACCACAGGAGGGGGCGACTAACTATGGCTACACCTTC
CASSPQEGATNYGYTF
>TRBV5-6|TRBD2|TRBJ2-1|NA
TGTGCCAGCAGCTTGGCGGGGCTGGCGGGGGACAATGAGCAGTTCTTC
CASSLAGLAGDNEQFF
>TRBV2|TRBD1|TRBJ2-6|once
TGTGCCAGCAGGAAGTCTTTTTTGACAGGGGCGACCTCTGGGGCCAACGTCCTGACTTTC
CASRKSFLTGATSGANVLTF
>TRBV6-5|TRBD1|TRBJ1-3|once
TGTGCCAGCAGCGACAGGGTCGCCTCTGGAAACACCATATATTTT
CASSDRVASGNTIYF
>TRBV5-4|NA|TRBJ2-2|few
TGTGCCAGCACCACAGGCCGTGGGGGCCTCGGGGAGCTGTTTTTT
CASTTGRGGLGELFF
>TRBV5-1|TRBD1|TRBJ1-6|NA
TGCGCCAGCAGCCTTACAGGGGCTCGACCCTCCTATAATTCACCCCTCCACTTT
CASSLTGARPSYNSPLHF
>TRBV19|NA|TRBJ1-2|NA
TGTGCCAGTAGCCTATCGGTGGGGGCGGCCTATGGCTACACCTTC
CASSLSVGAAYGYTF
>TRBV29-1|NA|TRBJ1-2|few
TGCAGCGTAGACGGGTGGGAGGGCGGCTACACCTTC
CSVDGWEGGYTF
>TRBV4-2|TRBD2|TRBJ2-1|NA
TGTGCCAGCAGCCAAGATCGTTGGACTAGCTTGAGCTCCTACAATGAGCAGTTCTTC
CASSQDRWTSLSSYNEQFF
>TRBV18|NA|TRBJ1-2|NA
TGTGCCAGCTCACCACCCACCGGCAGGGCTGGCTACACCTTC
CASSPPTGRAGYTF